This is a list of T cell receptor beta chains from one sample in a study of OX40 agonist ivuxolimab in advanced cancers. The repertoire was sequenced with immunoSEQ multiplex PCR; TCRdb's copy has only in-frame clones and lacks some. The sample carries nearly 85,000 clones, roughly 85% recorded once. The material sequenced was CD4+ or CD8+ T cells sorted from blood, taken in a trial of the OX40 agonist ivuxolimab. Receptors originate from an adult with an advanced solid tumor such as melanoma, head and neck, liver or kidney cancer. CDR3s include the opening cysteine and the closing phenylalanine or tryptophan. Fields, in order: clone size, J gene, V gene, D gene, CDR3 protein, CDR3 DNA. A D gene is named only where the DNA matches it firmly. Rows give clone size only sometimes, using once, few, many, or a class for an expanded clone.

clone_size: NA
j_call: TRBJ2-7
v_call: TRBV2
d_call: NA
cdr3_aa: CASSAGSGSYEQYF
cdr3_nt: TGTGCCAGCAGTGCCGGCTCGGGGTCCTACGAGCAGTACTTC

clone_size: NA
j_call: TRBJ2-2
v_call: TRBV19
d_call: TRBD2
cdr3_aa: CASSWAGTSGFANTGELFF
cdr3_nt: TGTGCCAGTAGTTGGGCCGGGACTAGCGGGTTCGCGAACACCGGGGAGCTGTTTTTT

clone_size: NA
j_call: TRBJ2-7
v_call: TRBV4-3
d_call: NA
cdr3_aa: CASSYRDGLYEQYF
cdr3_nt: TGCGCCAGCAGCTACCGGGACGGCCTCTACGAGCAGTACTTC

clone_size: NA
j_call: TRBJ1-2
v_call: TRBV6-5
d_call: NA
cdr3_aa: CASYTQGTHGYTF
cdr3_nt: TGTGCCAGCTATACCCAGGGGACCCATGGCTACACCTTC

clone_size: NA
j_call: TRBJ2-3
v_call: TRBV5-4
d_call: TRBD2
cdr3_aa: CASSLGSSGGADGTDTQYF
cdr3_nt: TGTGCCAGCAGCTTGGGCTCTAGCGGGGGGGCAGACGGCACAGATACGCAGTATTTT

clone_size: NA
j_call: TRBJ1-2
v_call: TRBV7-3
d_call: TRBD1
cdr3_aa: CASSPTGGTYGYTF
cdr3_nt: TGTGCCAGCAGCCCCACAGGGGGCACCTATGGCTACACCTTC

clone_size: NA
j_call: TRBJ1-1
v_call: TRBV7-6
d_call: NA
cdr3_aa: CASSFSRVSEAFF
cdr3_nt: TGTGCCAGCAGCTTCTCCAGGGTTTCTGAAGCTTTCTTT

clone_size: NA
j_call: TRBJ1-1
v_call: TRBV4-2
d_call: TRBD1
cdr3_aa: CASSHSRGQGVGEAFF
cdr3_nt: TGTGCCAGCAGCCATTCCCGAGGACAGGGCGTCGGAGAAGCTTTCTTT

clone_size: NA
j_call: TRBJ1-1
v_call: TRBV21-1
d_call: NA
cdr3_aa: CASSKTLNTEAFF
cdr3_nt: TGTGCCAGCAGCAAAACACTGAACACTGAAGCTTTCTTT

clone_size: NA
j_call: TRBJ2-4
v_call: TRBV27
d_call: TRBD2
cdr3_aa: CASSWVSGGRAKNIQYF
cdr3_nt: TGTGCCAGCAGTTGGGTCTCGGGGGGGAGAGCCAAAAACATTCAGTACTTC

clone_size: NA
j_call: TRBJ1-6
v_call: TRBV30
d_call: NA
cdr3_aa: CAWRRGRSSYNSPLHF
cdr3_nt: TGTGCCTGGAGAAGGGGCAGGAGCTCCTATAATTCACCCCTCCACTTT

clone_size: NA
j_call: TRBJ1-2
v_call: TRBV6-6
d_call: TRBD1
cdr3_aa: CASSREGANYGYTF
cdr3_nt: TGTGCCAGCAGTAGGGAGGGGGCCAACTATGGCTACACCTTC

clone_size: NA
j_call: TRBJ1-5
v_call: TRBV6-5
d_call: NA
cdr3_aa: CASMSRGVNQPQHF
cdr3_nt: TGTGCCAGCATGTCAAGGGGGGTCAATCAGCCCCAGCATTTT

clone_size: once
j_call: TRBJ1-2
v_call: TRBV7-8
d_call: NA
cdr3_aa: CASSWGRNYGYTF
cdr3_nt: TGTGCCAGCAGCTGGGGCAGGAACTATGGCTACACCTTC

clone_size: once
j_call: TRBJ2-7
v_call: TRBV6-6
d_call: NA
cdr3_aa: CASSTNREFLRYEQYF
cdr3_nt: TGTGCCAGCAGCACGAACAGGGAATTTCTACGCTACGAGCAGTACTTC

clone_size: NA
j_call: TRBJ1-2
v_call: TRBV30
d_call: NA
cdr3_aa: CAWSSPRRYGYTF
cdr3_nt: TGTGCCTGGAGCTCCCCCCGACGGTATGGCTACACCTTC

clone_size: NA
j_call: TRBJ1-1
v_call: TRBV11-1
d_call: NA
cdr3_aa: CASCRSMNTEAFF
cdr3_nt: TGTGCCAGCTGCCGGAGCATGAACACTGAAGCTTTCTTT

clone_size: NA
j_call: TRBJ1-1
v_call: TRBV7-2
d_call: NA
cdr3_aa: CASSLGPQVAFF
cdr3_nt: TGTGCCAGCAGCCTCGGACCTCAGGTAGCTTTCTTT

clone_size: NA
j_call: TRBJ2-5
v_call: TRBV6-5
d_call: NA
cdr3_aa: CASRQGETQYF
cdr3_nt: TGTGCCAGCCGCCAGGGGGAGACCCAGTACTTC

clone_size: NA
j_call: TRBJ1-3
v_call: TRBV7-9
d_call: NA
cdr3_aa: CACGGNTIYF
cdr3_nt: TGTGCCTGTGGTGGAAACACCATATATTTT

clone_size: once
j_call: TRBJ1-2
v_call: TRBV4-3
d_call: NA
cdr3_aa: CASSQGNGPIGYTF
cdr3_nt: TGCGCCAGCAGCCAAGGAAACGGGCCTATAGGCTACACCTTC

clone_size: NA
j_call: TRBJ1-1
v_call: TRBV7-3
d_call: TRBD1
cdr3_aa: CASSLRDRTGEAFF
cdr3_nt: TGTGCCAGCAGTTTAAGAGACCGGACAGGAGAAGCTTTCTTT

clone_size: NA
j_call: TRBJ1-4
v_call: TRBV25-1
d_call: NA
cdr3_aa: CASSDDRAVGEKLFF
cdr3_nt: TGTGCCAGCAGTGATGACCGGGCAGTAGGAGAAAAACTGTTTTTT

clone_size: NA
j_call: TRBJ2-5
v_call: TRBV5-4
d_call: TRBD2
cdr3_aa: CASSLKSAFVERGRETQYF
cdr3_nt: TGTGCCAGCAGCTTGAAGTCCGCGTTCGTTGAGCGGGGGAGGGAGACCCAGTACTTC

clone_size: NA
j_call: TRBJ1-3
v_call: TRBV12-5
d_call: NA
cdr3_aa: CASGDSDSGNTIYF
cdr3_nt: TGTGCTAGTGGTGACAGTGACTCTGGAAACACCATATATTTT

clone_size: NA
j_call: TRBJ2-6
v_call: TRBV7-2
d_call: NA
cdr3_aa: CASSPRPLGSGANVLTF
cdr3_nt: TGTGCCAGCAGCCCACGCCCGCTGGGGTCTGGGGCCAACGTCCTGACTTTC

clone_size: NA
j_call: TRBJ2-3
v_call: TRBV7-3
d_call: NA
cdr3_aa: CASSPGQSTDTQYF
cdr3_nt: TGTGCCAGCAGCCCCGGACAGAGCACAGATACGCAGTATTTT

clone_size: NA
j_call: TRBJ1-1
v_call: TRBV19
d_call: NA
cdr3_aa: CASKGAGTYTEAFF
cdr3_nt: TGTGCCAGTAAAGGTGCAGGGACGTACACTGAAGCTTTCTTT

clone_size: NA
j_call: TRBJ2-6
v_call: TRBV5-1
d_call: TRBD1
cdr3_aa: CASSSPPGQGRSGANVLTF
cdr3_nt: TGCGCCAGCAGCTCGCCTCCGGGACAGGGGCGCTCTGGGGCCAACGTCCTGACTTTC

clone_size: NA
j_call: TRBJ1-5
v_call: TRBV4-3
d_call: NA
cdr3_aa: CASSQEIGSGQPQHF
cdr3_nt: TGCGCCAGCAGCCAAGAAATAGGGTCAGGTCAGCCCCAGCATTTT

clone_size: once
j_call: TRBJ2-3
v_call: TRBV5-8
d_call: TRBD2
cdr3_aa: CASSPEPLAGGTDTQYF
cdr3_nt: TGTGCCAGCAGCCCCGAGCCCCTAGCGGGGGGCACAGATACGCAGTATTTT

clone_size: NA
j_call: TRBJ1-6
v_call: TRBV12-5
d_call: NA
cdr3_aa: CASGLQGGVSPLHF
cdr3_nt: TGTGCTAGTGGTTTGCAAGGGGGGGTTTCACCCCTCCACTTT

clone_size: NA
j_call: TRBJ2-3
v_call: TRBV5-1
d_call: NA
cdr3_aa: CASSWLTSGTDTQYF
cdr3_nt: TGCGCCAGCAGCTGGCTGACTAGTGGCACAGATACGCAGTATTTT

clone_size: NA
j_call: TRBJ1-2
v_call: TRBV7-8
d_call: NA
cdr3_aa: CASSLTEDYGYTF
cdr3_nt: TGTGCCAGCAGCTTAACCGAGGACTATGGCTACACCTTC

clone_size: NA
j_call: TRBJ1-2
v_call: TRBV5-1
d_call: NA
cdr3_aa: CASSLRLGGALDYGYTF
cdr3_nt: TGCGCCAGCAGCTTGCGGCTCGGGGGGGCATTGGACTATGGCTACACCTTC

clone_size: NA
j_call: TRBJ1-2
v_call: TRBV7-2
d_call: NA
cdr3_aa: CASSKQGGGYTF
cdr3_nt: TGTGCCAGCAGCAAACAGGGTGGTGGCTACACCTTC

clone_size: NA
j_call: TRBJ2-7
v_call: TRBV5-1
d_call: TRBD2
cdr3_aa: CASSWTSGGADEQYF
cdr3_nt: TGCGCCAGCAGCTGGACTAGCGGGGGGGCGGACGAGCAGTACTTC

clone_size: NA
j_call: TRBJ2-5
v_call: TRBV6-6
d_call: NA
cdr3_aa: CASSYSRQSIKETQYF
cdr3_nt: TGTGCCAGCAGTTATTCCCGACAGTCCATCAAAGAGACCCAGTACTTC

clone_size: NA
j_call: TRBJ1-1
v_call: TRBV19
d_call: TRBD1
cdr3_aa: CASSKAGGTEAFF
cdr3_nt: TGTGCCAGTAGTAAGGCAGGGGGCACTGAAGCTTTCTTT

clone_size: NA
j_call: TRBJ2-6
v_call: TRBV18
d_call: NA
cdr3_aa: CASSQKVSGANVLTF
cdr3_nt: TGTGCCAGCTCACAAAAGGTCTCTGGGGCCAACGTCCTGACTTTC